The rows below give T cell receptor beta chains drawn from one sample of a study of neurological immune-mediated disorders. TCRdb reanalysed the 5' RACE reads using MiXCR and keeps one entry per CDR3 protein. The table lists roughly 67,000 distinct CDR3 sequences, roughly 3.7% of them singletons, with about 2.4% in the top ten. Specimen: PBMCs. The receptors originated from a man in his fifties with multiple sclerosis. CDR3s include the opening cysteine and the closing phenylalanine or tryptophan. D genes are given only for firm matches. Clone size is shown for a subset of rows, as once, few, many or a class of expanded clone.

d_gene	abundance	v_gene	j_gene	CDR3nt	CDR3aa
TRBD1	-	TRBV5-1	TRBJ1-4	TGCGCCAGCAGACCTGAATACAGGGGGAGCAATGAAAAACTGTTTTTT	CASRPEYRGSNEKLFF
-	many	TRBV21-1	TRBJ2-3	TGTGCCAGCAGTCTCTTATCTACGCAGTATTTT	CASSLLSTQYF
-	few	TRBV6-5	TRBJ1-4	TGTGCCAGCAGTTACTCGTGGTCGTCAACTAATGAAAAACTGTTTTTT	CASSYSWSSTNEKLFF
-	many	TRBV12-3/TRBV12-4	TRBJ2-3	TGTGCCAGCAGAGGACAGAGCACAGATACGCAGTATTTT	CASRGQSTDTQYF
-	few	TRBV18	TRBJ1-6	TGTGCCAGCTCACCCATGGAAAAAGATTCACCCCTCCACTTT	CASSPMEKDSPLHF
-	few	TRBV6-5	TRBJ2-1	TGTGCCAGCAGTAGCAGGGGGGCATCCTACAATGAGCAGTTCTTC	CASSSRGASYNEQFF
TRBD1	many	TRBV15	TRBJ1-2	TGTGCCACCAGCAGAGAACAGGGGACCGGCTATGGCTACACCTTC	CATSREQGTGYGYTF
-	-	TRBV5-1	TRBJ1-5	TGCGCCAGCTCCCTTGACCACCAACCCCAGAATTTT	CASSLDHQPQNF
TRBD1	many	TRBV12-3/TRBV12-4	TRBJ2-3	TGTGCCAGCAGTTGGACAGGAAGCACAGATACGCAGTATTTT	CASSWTGSTDTQYF
-	many	TRBV4-2	TRBJ1-4	TGTGCCAGCAGCCAAGTCAAGAACCGAGATAATGAAAAACTGTTTTTT	CASSQVKNRDNEKLFF
-	many	TRBV28	TRBJ2-3	TGTGCCAGCAGTTTACTAGGGGCAGGGACGCAGTATTTT	CASSLLGAGTQYF
-	many	TRBV20-1	TRBJ1-2	TGCAGTGATCCTGGACAACGAACTCGCACCTTC	CSDPGQRTRTF
-	many	TRBV28	TRBJ1-5	TGTGCCTGTACAGGAGCCGGTAGGGGCAATCAGCCCCAGCATTTT	CACTGAGRGNQPQHF
-	many	TRBV20-1	TRBJ1-2	TGCAGTGCTCCTACGTACATTAGAGCTAACTATGGCTACACCTTC	CSAPTYIRANYGYTF
-	many	TRBV7-2	TRBJ1-1	TGTGCCAGCAGCTTAGAGGGCAGGAACACTGAAGCTTTCTTT	CASSLEGRNTEAFF
-	many	TRBV7-2	TRBJ2-2	TGTGCCAGCAGCTTACAGGGGACGAACACCGGGGAGCTGTTTTTT	CASSLQGTNTGELFF
-	many	TRBV7-2	TRBJ2-2	TGTGCCAGCAGCGCTCGAGCCGGGGAGCTGTTTTTT	CASSARAGELFF
-	many	TRBV4-1	TRBJ2-4	TGCGCCAGCAGCCAACCCACAGGGTGGAACATTCAGTACTTC	CASSQPTGWNIQYF
-	-	TRBV9	TRBJ1-6	TGTGCCAGCAGCGTCGACAGCCAGAGGGGTTCACCCCTCCACTTT	CASSVDSQRGSPLHF
TRBD1	-	TRBV7-3	TRBJ1-6	TGTGCCAGCAGGACGGGACAGCTAAATTCACCCCTCAACTTT	CASRTGQLNSPLNF
TRBD1	many	TRBV6-5	TRBJ1-1	TGTGCCAGCAGTTTCAGGGGGCGCGGGAGGAACACTGAAGCTTTCTTT	CASSFRGRGRNTEAFF
-	many	TRBV29-1	TRBJ2-1	TGCAGCGTTGCTCAGGGCCTCGGTGATGAGCAGTTCTTC	CSVAQGLGDEQFF
TRBD1	many	TRBV12-3/TRBV12-4	TRBJ1-2	TGTGCCAGCAGGGACAGGGGCAACTATGGCTACACCTTC	CASRDRGNYGYTF
-	many	TRBV3-1	TRBJ2-2	TGTGCCAGCAGCCAAGATCGACCAGTCATCGGGGAGCTGTTTTTT	CASSQDRPVIGELFF
TRBD2	many	TRBV6-6	TRBJ2-5	TGTGCCAGCAGCCTAGCGGGGGGGATCCAAGAGACCCAGTACTTC	CASSLAGGIQETQYF
TRBD1	many	TRBV20-1	TRBJ1-2	TGCAGTGCTACAGGACAGGGCTCGACTAACTATGGCTACACCTTC	CSATGQGSTNYGYTF
TRBD1	few	TRBV12-3/TRBV12-4	TRBJ2-5	TGTGCCAGCACCGAAGACAGGGAGATGGAGACCCAGTACTTC	CASTEDREMETQYF
TRBD1	many	TRBV6-5	TRBJ1-3	TGTGCCACTGGAACAGGGGGCTCTGGAAACACCATATATTTT	CATGTGGSGNTIYF
-	many	TRBV29-1	TRBJ1-1	TGCAGCGTTGAGGGGGACACACGACAGAACACTGAAGCTTTCTTT	CSVEGDTRQNTEAFF
TRBD1	-	TRBV6-5	TRBJ1-6	TGTGCCAGCAGTCAGGGGACAGGGGGCGCGGGTAATTCACCCCTCCACTTT	CASSQGTGGAGNSPLHF
TRBD2	few	TRBV6-2/TRBV6-3	TRBJ2-1	TGTGTCAGCAACCCTAGCGGGGGCTTTCGGAATGAGCAGTTCTTC	CVSNPSGGFRNEQFF
TRBD2	many	TRBV29-1	TRBJ2-5	TGCAGCGGAAAGGTGCAACCCGGGACTAGCGGGGGGGAAGAGACCCAGTACTTC	CSGKVQPGTSGGEETQYF
TRBD1	few	TRBV2	TRBJ2-7	TGTGCCAGCAGGACCGGGACAGGGCCCTACGAGCAGTACTTC	CASRTGTGPYEQYF
-	many	TRBV12-5	TRBJ2-3	TGTGCTAGTGGTTCCCTGTTCGTCAGAGCGACTAGCACAGATACGCAGTATTTT	CASGSLFVRATSTDTQYF
-	-	TRBV3-1	TRBJ2-3	TGTGCCAGCAGCCAAGAACTCGATCGGCCCCCAGATACGCAGTATTTT	CASSQELDRPPDTQYF
-	many	TRBV12-3/TRBV12-4	TRBJ2-1	TGTGCCAGCAGCCGGGACATGTTTTACAATGAGCAGTTCTTC	CASSRDMFYNEQFF
-	many	TRBV12-3/TRBV12-4	TRBJ1-5	TGTGCCAGCAGTTTTGGCAGGAATCAGCCCCAGCATTTT	CASSFGRNQPQHF
-	few	TRBV7-3	TRBJ1-1	TGTGCCAGCAGCTTAAAAAGGGACACTGAAGCTTTCTTT	CASSLKRDTEAFF